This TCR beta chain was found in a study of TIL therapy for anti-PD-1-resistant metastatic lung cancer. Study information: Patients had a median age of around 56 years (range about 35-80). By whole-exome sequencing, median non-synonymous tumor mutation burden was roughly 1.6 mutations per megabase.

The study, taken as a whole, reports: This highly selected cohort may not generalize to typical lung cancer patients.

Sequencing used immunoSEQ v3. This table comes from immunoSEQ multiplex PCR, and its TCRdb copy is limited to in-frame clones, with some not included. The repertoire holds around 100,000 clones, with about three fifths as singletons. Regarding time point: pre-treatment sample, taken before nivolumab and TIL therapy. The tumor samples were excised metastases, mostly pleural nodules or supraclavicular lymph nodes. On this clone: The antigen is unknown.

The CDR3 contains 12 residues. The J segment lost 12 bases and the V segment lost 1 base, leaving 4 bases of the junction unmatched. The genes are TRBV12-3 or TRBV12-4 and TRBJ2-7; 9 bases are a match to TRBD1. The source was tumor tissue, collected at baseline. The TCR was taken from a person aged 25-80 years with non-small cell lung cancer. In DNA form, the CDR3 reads TGTGCCAGCAGTTTAGGTTACAGGGGGCTGTACTTC. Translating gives CASSLGYRGLYF.